The subject of this entry is one T cell receptor (beta chain). This clonotype occurred many times. Its antigen target is currently unknown. Base quality data are lacking; no much larger clone is found one base away. V loses 4 bases, J loses 0 bases, and the germline ends lie 17 bases apart. The CDR3 has 16 amino acids, counting the end cysteine and phenylalanine. Only CDR3 DNA is held: 48 bases, read in frame from base 1. As encoded in the germline V gene (reference sequence), CDR1 is SGHNT while CDR2 is YYREEE. This sample was taken from a study of Graves' ophthalmopathy and Graves' hyperthyroidism listed by TCRdb under 2018. As for the study more broadly: Peripheral blood was collected at initial diagnosis, prior to any treatment. The study used signatures of the TCR beta repertoire to tell Graves' ophthalmopathy apart from Graves' hyperthyroidism and to predict which patients would progress to ophthalmopathy. In total, approximately 130 blood samples were TCR-sequenced: approximately 42 ophthalmopathy, 80 or so hyperthyroidism and approximately 17 hyperthyroidism-to-ophthalmopathy patients. To explore V-J signatures that distinguish ophthalmopathy from hyperthyroidism, a discovery set of more than 90 patients was enrolled, made up of 40 to 45 with ophthalmopathy and roughly 55 with stable hyperthyroidism. The independent validation cohort included about 20 hyperthyroidism patients plus 17 patients who later progressed from hyperthyroidism to ophthalmopathy. In over 5 hyperthyroidism patients, the T-cell repertoire of thyroid tissue was compared with the T-cell repertoire of blood. After sampling, hyperthyroidism patients received methimazole starting at 30 mg daily, and ophthalmopathy patients received high-dose intravenous methylprednisolone.

The ophthalmopathy patients had moderately to severely active disease, with a Clinical Activity Score of 3 or higher, a NOSPECS grade of 4 or higher, and a disease duration of less than 3 months. Patients with other autoimmune diseases, uncontrolled infections, pregnancy or lactation were excluded. Diagnosis relied on clinical symptoms, serum thyroxine, TRAb, thyroid ultrasound and orbital computed tomography. Ficoll-Paque density gradient centrifugation was used to isolate PBMCs from approximately 10 ml of fresh peripheral blood. Total RNA was extracted using Trizol reagent, and RNA quality was checked on an Agilent 2100 Bioanalyzer. The study at large found these results: Most expanded thyroid clonotypes with frequency above 0.001 were also detected in blood, suggesting blood repertoires may reflect the thyroid immune response. In validation, the model predicted ophthalmopathy progression with more than 55% sensitivity and 72.22% specificity; some 13 predicted patients were CT-confirmed with GO in a median of 6.5 months. In cross-validation, the 13-signature model distinguished ophthalmopathy from stable hyperthyroidism with just over 85% sensitivity and over 81% specificity, while in the test set the corresponding values were about 79% and 69%. Sample size was not statistically predetermined, and group allocation was not concealed from the investigators.

For repertoire sequencing, TCR beta CDR3 regions were amplified from RNA transcripts. HTBI primers and the Qiagen OneStep RT-PCR kit were used in a first-round RT-PCR, which was followed by a second-round multiplex PCR, size selection and purification. Libraries were sequenced on an Illumina HiSeq2000 using paired-end 100 bp reads. Regarding the original processing steps: SOAPnuke was used to process the reads, throwing out any read that had adapters, had uncalled bases, had a mean Phred below 15, or lacked an exact constant-primer or identifier match. COPE v1.2.5 was used to merge high-quality paired reads. Unique nucleotide sequences were defined as clonotypes and aligned to IMGT TRB V, D and J references using MiTCR v1.1. Analysis was restricted to V-J combinations with a frequency above 0.0001, which covered just over 98% of repertoires. A TCR clonal expansion and chaos score per V-J combination was defined as the ratio of F50 clonal expansion to chaos observed in the TCRdist matrix. Welch's t-statistics and random forest were used to reduce the features to 10 to 15 V-J combinations, which were then used as input to a naive Bayes classifier. The Morisita-Horn index was used to measure how similar the thyroid and blood repertoires were. The public sequencing data were trimmed at Q25 with fastp and processed into clonotypes with MiXCR by TCRdb, which kept only in-frame beta chains. CDR3 protein duplicates are merged, each entry listing the most common genes and DNA. The V and J calls were not made by the authors but by TCRdb's processing. The sample records about 340,000 distinct CDR3 sequences, about 17% of which are singletons. The biggest ten clones account for 9% to 15% of the sample.

Here the chain combines TRBV5-4 and TRBJ2-7; TRBD1 is possibly the D segment (6 matching bases). This clonotype originated in an adult man with Graves' ophthalmopathy. Sequencing was done on a sample of peripheral blood. CDR3 loop: CASSRWAGESSYEQYF. In nucleotide form, the sequence is TGTGCCAGCAGCAGGTGGGCAGGGGAGAGCTCCTACGAGCAGTACTTC.